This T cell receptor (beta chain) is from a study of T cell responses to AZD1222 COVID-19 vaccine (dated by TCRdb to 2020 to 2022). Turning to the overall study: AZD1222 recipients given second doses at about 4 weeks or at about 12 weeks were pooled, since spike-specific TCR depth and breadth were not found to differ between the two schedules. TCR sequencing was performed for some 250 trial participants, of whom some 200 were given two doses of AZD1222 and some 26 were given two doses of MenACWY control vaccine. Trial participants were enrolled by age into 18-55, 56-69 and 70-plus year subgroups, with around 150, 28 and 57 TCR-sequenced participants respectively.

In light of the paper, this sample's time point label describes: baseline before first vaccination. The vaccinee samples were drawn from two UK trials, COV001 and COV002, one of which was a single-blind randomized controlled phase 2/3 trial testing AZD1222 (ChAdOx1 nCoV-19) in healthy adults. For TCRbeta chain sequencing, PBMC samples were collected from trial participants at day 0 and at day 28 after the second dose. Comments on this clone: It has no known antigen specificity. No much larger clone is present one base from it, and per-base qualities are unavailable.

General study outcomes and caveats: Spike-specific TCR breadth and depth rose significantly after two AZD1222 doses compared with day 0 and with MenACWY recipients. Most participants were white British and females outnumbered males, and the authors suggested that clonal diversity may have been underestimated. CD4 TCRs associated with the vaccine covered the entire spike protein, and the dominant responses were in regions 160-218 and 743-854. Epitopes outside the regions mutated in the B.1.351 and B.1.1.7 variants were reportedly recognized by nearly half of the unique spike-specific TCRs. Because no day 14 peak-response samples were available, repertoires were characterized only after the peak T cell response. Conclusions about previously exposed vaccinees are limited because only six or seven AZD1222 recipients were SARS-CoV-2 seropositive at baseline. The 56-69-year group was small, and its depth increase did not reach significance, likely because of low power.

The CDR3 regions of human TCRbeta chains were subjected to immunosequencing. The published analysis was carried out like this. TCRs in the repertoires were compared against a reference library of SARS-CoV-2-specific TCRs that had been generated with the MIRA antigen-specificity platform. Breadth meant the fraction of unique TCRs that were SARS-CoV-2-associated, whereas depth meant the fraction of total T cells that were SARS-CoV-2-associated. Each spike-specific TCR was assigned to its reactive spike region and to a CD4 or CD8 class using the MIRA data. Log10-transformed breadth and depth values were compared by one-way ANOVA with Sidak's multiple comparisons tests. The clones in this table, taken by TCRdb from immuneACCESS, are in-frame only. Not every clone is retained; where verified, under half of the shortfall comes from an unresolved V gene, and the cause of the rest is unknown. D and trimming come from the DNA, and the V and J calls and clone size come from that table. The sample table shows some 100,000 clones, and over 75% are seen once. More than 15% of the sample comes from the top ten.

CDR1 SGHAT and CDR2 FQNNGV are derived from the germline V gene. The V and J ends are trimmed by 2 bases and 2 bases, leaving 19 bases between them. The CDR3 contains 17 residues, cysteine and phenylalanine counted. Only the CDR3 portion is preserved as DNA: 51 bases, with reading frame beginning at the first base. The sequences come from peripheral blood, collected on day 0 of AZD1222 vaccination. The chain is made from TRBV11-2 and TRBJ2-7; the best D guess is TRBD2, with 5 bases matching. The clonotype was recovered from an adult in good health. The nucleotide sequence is TGTGCCAGCAGCTTAATGAGGGTCGCAGGAAGGCCCTACGAGCAGTACTTC. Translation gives CASSLMRVAGRPYEQYF.